The 19 T cell receptor beta chains reported below all come from one sample, sequenced in a study of control samples from healthy donors and cancer patients. Using immunoSEQ multiplex PCR, the repertoire was profiled, and TCRdb retains in-frame clones only, with some absent. The data contain some 170,000 clones, about 95% of them singletons. Material for sequencing was PBMCs. The origin of the receptors is a man aged 55 to 69 with colorectal cancer.

This CDR3 reads CASSYSGTGEYGELFF. CDR3 in DNA: TGTGCCAGCAGTTACTCGGGGACAGGGGAATACGGGGAGCTGTTTTTT. The chain is built from TRBV6-2 or TRBV6-3 and TRBJ2-2; 10 bases are shared with TRBD1. CDR3 size: 16 residues. Germline assignment: CDR1 MNHEY and CDR2 SVGEGT. After removal of 0 bases from V and 7 bases from J, the junction contained 5 bases not matched to a gene.

This CDR3 reads CASSRQSSGNTIYF. DNA for the CDR3: TGTGCCAGCAGTCGACAGTCCTCTGGAAACACCATATATTTT. The V and J genes are TRBV6-5 and TRBJ1-3; a weak D match, TRBD1 (5 bases). The V gene lost 5 bases and the J gene lost 0 bases, with 8 bases spanning the gap. Germline values: CDR1 MNHEY, CDR2 SVGAGI. The CDR3 loop spans 14 amino acids.

This chain uses TRBV6-5 with TRBJ1-2; D gene ambiguous. The ends were cut back, 6 bases at V and 5 bases at J, with 19 bases in the middle. The CDR3 is made up of 15 amino acids. The germline CDR1 and CDR2 sequences are MNHEY and SVGAGI. This CDR3 reads CASRPWVGEQYGYTF. DNA of the CDR3: TGTGCCAGCAGACCCTGGGTAGGCGAGCAATATGGCTACACCTTC.

The CDR3 sequence is CASSQELSSGGPSGADTQYF. The CDR3, as DNA: TGTGCCAGCAGCCAAGAATTATCCAGCGGGGGACCCTCGGGTGCAGATACGCAGTATTTT. This chain uses TRBV3-1 (or the pseudogene TRBV3-2) with TRBJ2-3, with 8 bases that match TRBD2. This CDR3 region has 20 residues. With V trimmed by 0 bases and J by 4 bases, 18 bases remained unmatched. CDR1 LGHDT and CDR2 YNNKEL come from the germline V gene (reference sequence).

This chain joins TRBV24-1 and TRBJ2-5; D is perhaps TRBD1 (5 bases). The length of the CDR3 is 17 residues. Trimming stripped 1 base from V and 2 bases from J, with 16 bases between. Germline V gene sequence: CDR1 KGHDR, CDR2 SFDVKD. The CDR3 nucleotides are TGTGCCACCAGTGATTTAGGAAGGACACAAAAGCAAGAGACCCAGTACTTC. This translates into CATSDLGRTQKQETQYF.

The gene calls are TRBV7-2 and TRBJ1-2; D perhaps matches TRBD1 (5 bases). The V end was cut by 0 bases, the J end by 0 bases, with 11 bases between. The germline gives CDR1 SGHTA, CDR2 FQGNSA. This CDR3 is built from 16 residues. The DNA for the CDR3 is TGTGCCAGCAGCTTAGCTTCGGTAGGGGCTAACTATGGCTACACCTTC. It is translated as CASSLASVGANYGYTF.

V gene TRBV6-5 combines with J gene TRBJ1-5; no definite D call. With 6 bases removed from V and 4 bases from J, the gap between germline ends came to 10 bases. Germline CDR1 is MNHEY and CDR2 is SVGAGI. The CDR3 sequence is 13 residues long. Written as DNA, the CDR3 is TGTGCCAGCAGGGCCGCGCCAAATCAGCCCCAGCATTTT. Translated, it gives CASRAAPNQPQHF.

The J gene is TRBJ2-2, the V gene TRBV12-3 or TRBV12-4; D remains unclear. Trimming pared 7 bases from V and 7 bases from J, leaving 10 bases between. The CDR3 contains 12 residues. The CDR3: CASISMGGELFF. CDR3 nucleotides: TGTGCCAGCATCTCGATGGGCGGGGAGCTGTTTTTT.

This chain links TRBV5-1 with TRBJ2-5, with 9 bases fitting TRBD2. Losses at the gene ends were 0 bases for V and 1 base for J; bases not matched to a gene: 16. This CDR3 region has 20 residues. Germline CDR1 SGHRS, CDR2 YFSETQ. CDR3 sequence: CASSLARRSGGSPPQETQYF. DNA of the CDR3: TGCGCCAGCAGCTTGGCCCGTAGGAGCGGGGGGAGTCCTCCCCAAGAGACCCAGTACTTC.

This clone has only one observation. This chain joins TRBV11-2 and TRBJ2-3; 10 bases are a match to TRBD2. The trim removed 6 bases at V and 9 bases at J, leaving 12 bases unmatched. CDR1 is SGHAT, CDR2 FQNNGV, per germline. CDR3 length: 15 residues. The DNA of the CDR3 is TGTGCCAGCAGGGAGGGGCAGCGGGGGGGCCGGACGCAGTATTTT. It yields the protein CASREGQRGGRTQYF. The full variable domain, completed using reference TRBV11-2 and TRBJ2-3, is EAGVAQSPRYKIIEKRQSVAFWCNPISGHATLYWYQQILGQGPKLLIQFQNNGVVDDSQLPKDRFSAERLKGVDSTLKIQPAKLEDSAVYLCASREGQRGGRTQYFGPGTRLTVL.

This chain connects TRBV2 to TRBJ2-1; 9 nucleotides line up with TRBD2. The CDR3 is 15 amino acids. Germline assignment: CDR1 SNHLY and CDR2 FYNNEI. J lost 4 bases, V lost 5 bases, and 6 bases had no gene match. The chain's CDR3 is CASSLTSGLYNEQFF. CDR3 nucleotide sequence: TGTGCCAGCAGTCTTACTAGCGGGCTATACAATGAGCAGTTCTTC.

This chain uses TRBV24-1 with TRBJ2-2; 10 bases fit TRBD1. J lost 5 bases, V lost 7 bases, and 6 bases had no gene match. The CDR3 spans 15 residues. From germline, CDR1 is KGHDR and CDR2 SFDVKD. The CDR3 DNA sequence: TGTGCCACCAGGGCGGACAGGGGGGAAACCGGGGAGCTGTTTTTT. This codes for CATRADRGETGELFF.

CDR3 bases: TGTGCCAGCACGACAATTGAGGGGGCCGACTATGGCTACACCTTC. It encodes CASTTIEGADYGYTF. The rearrangement joins TRBV19 to TRBJ1-2, with 7 bases lining up with TRBD1. Germline CDR1 and CDR2: LNHDA and SQIVND (reference sequence). The trim removed 9 bases at V and 3 bases at J, leaving 13 bases unmatched. The CDR3 runs to 15 residues.

This rearrangement joins TRBV10-2 to TRBJ1-1; D is perhaps TRBD1 (5 bases). The CDR3 is 12 amino acids. Trimming left V 6 bases short and J 10 bases short, with 15 bases between. Germline loops: CDR1 WSHSY, CDR2 SAAADI. In DNA, the CDR3 is TGCGCCAGCAGGGGGGACGTAATGAGAGCTTTCTTT. This gives the protein CASRGDVMRAFF.

The gene calls are TRBV9 and TRBJ2-2; D is uncertain. V was trimmed by 4 bases and J by 8 bases, leaving 18 bases between them. CDR1 is SGDLS, CDR2 YYNGEE, per germline. The CDR3 length is 15 residues. In DNA, the CDR3 is TGTGCCAGCAGCTCACAAGGGTTTAGTGTTGGGGAGCTGTTTTTT. Residues: CASSSQGFSVGELFF.

This chain uses TRBV2 with TRBJ2-1; 8 bases align to TRBD2. Germline CDR1 and CDR2: SNHLY and FYNNEI. The CDR3 totals 12 residues. With 8 bases clipped from V and 5 bases from J, the junction kept 2 bases outside the gene matches. The CDR3 protein is CASSGLDNEQFF. As DNA, the CDR3 is TGTGCCAGCTCGGGACTAGACAATGAGCAGTTCTTC.

The gene calls are TRBV7-9 and TRBJ2-7, with 8 positions matching TRBD1. Per the germline V gene, CDR1 is SEHNR and CDR2 is FQNEAQ (reference sequence). The CDR3 covers 12 residues. J lost 7 bases, V lost 5 bases, and 4 bases had no gene match. The CDR3, as DNA: TGTGCCAGCAGCCCAACAGGGGGGGAGCAGTACTTC. Protein sequence: CASSPTGGEQYF.

The chain recombines TRBV25-1 with TRBJ1-6; D is perhaps TRBD1 (6 bases). Trimming pared 8 bases from V and 7 bases from J, leaving 12 bases between. CDR3 size: 13 residues. Germline CDR1 and CDR2: MGHDK and SYGVNS. CDR3 in DNA: TGTGCCAGCCGACAGGTGACAAATTCACCCCTCCACTTT. This codes for CASRQVTNSPLHF.

The chain is built from TRBV7-2 and TRBJ1-5; 9 bases fit TRBD1. Germline V CDR1 and CDR2: SGHTA, FQGNSA. The CDR3 extends over 18 amino acids. V was clipped by 5 bases and J by 1 base; unmatched bases: 12. The CDR3 spells CASSPHQPGQGSNQPQHF. CDR3 sequence (DNA): TGTGCCAGCAGCCCACATCAACCGGGACAGGGAAGCAATCAGCCCCAGCATTTT.